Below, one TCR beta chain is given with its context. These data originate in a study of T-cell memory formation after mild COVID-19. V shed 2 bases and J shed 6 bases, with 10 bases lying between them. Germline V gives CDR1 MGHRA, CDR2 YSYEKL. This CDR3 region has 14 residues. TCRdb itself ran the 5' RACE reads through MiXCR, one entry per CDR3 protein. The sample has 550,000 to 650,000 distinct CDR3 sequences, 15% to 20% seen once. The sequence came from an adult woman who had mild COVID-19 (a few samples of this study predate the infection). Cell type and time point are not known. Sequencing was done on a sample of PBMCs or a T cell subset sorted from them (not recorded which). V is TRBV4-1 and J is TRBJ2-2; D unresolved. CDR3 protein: CASSQQDSPGELFF. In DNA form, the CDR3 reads TGCGCCAGCAGCCAACAAGATTCCCCCGGGGAGCTGTTTTTT.